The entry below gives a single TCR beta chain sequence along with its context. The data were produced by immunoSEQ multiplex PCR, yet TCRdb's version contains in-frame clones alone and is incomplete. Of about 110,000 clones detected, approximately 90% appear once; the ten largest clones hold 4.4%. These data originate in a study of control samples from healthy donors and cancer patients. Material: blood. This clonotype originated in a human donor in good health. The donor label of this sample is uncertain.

The CDR3 loop is CASSLDLFSYEQYF. For the CDR3, the DNA is TGTGCCAGCAGCTTGGATCTGTTCTCCTACGAGCAGTACTTC. The chain is built from TRBV5-5 and TRBJ2-7, with D hard to call. The CDR3 length is 14 residues. Germline values: CDR1 SGHKS, CDR2 YYEKEE (reference sequence). V lost 0 bases and J 0 bases, leaving 7 bases between the germline ends. Together with reference TRBV5-5 and TRBJ2-7, the CDR3 gives the full variable domain: DAGVTQSPTHLIKTRGQQVTLRCSPISGHKSVSWYQQVLGQGPQFIFQYYEKEERGRGNFPDRFSARQFPNYSSELNVNALLLGDSALYLCASSLDLFSYEQYFGPGTRLTVT.